A selection of T cell receptor beta chains follows, all from one sample in a study of cytomegalovirus exposure and HLA in healthy donors. Clones were sequenced by immunoSEQ multiplex PCR, and TCRdb holds only the in-frame ones, with some missing. The sample lists around 130,000 clones; around 90% were seen once. Sequencing was performed on PBMCs. These receptors all stem from a woman aged 40 to 55 in good health and CMV-seronegative. Each CDR3 is given with its conserved first and last residue. Each record gives: D gene, J gene, V gene, CDR3 DNA, CDR3 protein. D genes are given only for firm matches.

>-|TRBJ2-1|TRBV15
TGTGCCACCAGCAGAGATGTACTGAACAATGAGCAGTTCTTC
CATSRDVLNNEQFF
>-|TRBJ2-1|TRBV7-2
TGTGCCAGCAGCTTCCCAACAGCGGGTAACAATGAGCAGTTCTTC
CASSFPTAGNNEQFF
>TRBD2|TRBJ2-1|TRBV4-3
TGCGCCAGCAGTCGCGGGAGAGGAGTTGAGCAGTTCTTC
CASSRGRGVEQFF
>TRBD2|TRBJ2-7|TRBV5-6
TGTGCCAGCTGCCTCGGGGGGGAGAGGACTTACGAGCAGTACTTC
CASCLGGERTYEQYF
>-|TRBJ2-2|TRBV2
TGTGCCAGCATGGAGGCCGACACCGGGGAGCTGTTTTTT
CASMEADTGELFF
>-|TRBJ2-5|TRBV11-3
TGTGCCAGCAGCTTCGTTGAGTTCCAAGAGACCCAGTACTTC
CASSFVEFQETQYF
>-|TRBJ2-2|TRBV5-4
TGTGCCAGCAGCCAGGGCTCTCCAGCGTTCACCGGGGAGCTGTTTTTT
CASSQGSPAFTGELFF
>TRBD1|TRBJ2-1|TRBV19
TGTGCCACTACAGGAGTCCCGGGACAGGGACACAATGAGCAGTTCTTC
CATTGVPGQGHNEQFF
>-|TRBJ2-6|TRBV5-8
TGTGCCACCACAGGGATCTCTGGGGCCAACGTCCTGACTTTC
CATTGISGANVLTF
>-|TRBJ1-2|TRBV4-2
TGTGCCAGCAGCCAAGGCCCCAGGGGTAGCTATGGCTACACCTTC
CASSQGPRGSYGYTF
>-|TRBJ2-7|TRBV5-3
TGTGCCAGAAGCGAGCCCGCGGGGCGATACGAGCAGTACTTC
CARSEPAGRYEQYF